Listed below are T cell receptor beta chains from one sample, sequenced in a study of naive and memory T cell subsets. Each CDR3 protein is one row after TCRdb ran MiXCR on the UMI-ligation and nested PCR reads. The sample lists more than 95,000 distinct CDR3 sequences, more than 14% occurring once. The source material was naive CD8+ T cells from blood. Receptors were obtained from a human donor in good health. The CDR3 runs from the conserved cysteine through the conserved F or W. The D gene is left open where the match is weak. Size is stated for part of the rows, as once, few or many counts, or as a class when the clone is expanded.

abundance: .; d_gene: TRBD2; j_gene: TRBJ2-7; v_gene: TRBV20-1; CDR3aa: CSASSGDTYEQYF; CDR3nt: TGCAGTGCTAGTAGCGGGGATACCTACGAGCAGTACTTC
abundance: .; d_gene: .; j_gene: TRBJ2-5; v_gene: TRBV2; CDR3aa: CASTQGAREQETQYF; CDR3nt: TGTGCCAGCACCCAGGGGGCGCGGGAGCAAGAGACCCAGTACTTC
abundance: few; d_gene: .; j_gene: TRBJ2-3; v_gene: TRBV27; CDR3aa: CASSLNDGSFTDTQYF; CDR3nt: TGTGCCAGCAGTTTAAATGACGGGAGTTTCACAGATACGCAGTATTTT
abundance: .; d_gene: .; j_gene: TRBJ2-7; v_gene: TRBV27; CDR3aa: CASSLDPPGSSGYEQYF; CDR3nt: TGTGCCAGCAGTTTAGATCCCCCCGGCTCGTCGGGTTACGAGCAGTACTTC
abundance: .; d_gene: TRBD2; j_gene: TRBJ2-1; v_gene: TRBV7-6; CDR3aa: CASSLRDSTIGGRAMDEQFF; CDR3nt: TGTGCCAGCAGCTTGCGGGACTCCACTATAGGCGGGAGGGCTATGGATGAGCAGTTCTTC
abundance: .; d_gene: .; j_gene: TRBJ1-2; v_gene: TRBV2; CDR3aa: CASSDASNYGYTF; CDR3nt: TGTGCCAGCAGTGACGCTTCTAACTATGGCTACACCTTC
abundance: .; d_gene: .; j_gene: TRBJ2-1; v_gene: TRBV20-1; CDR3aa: CSGPTGWLNEQFF; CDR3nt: TGCAGCGGCCCCACAGGGTGGTTGAATGAGCAGTTCTTC
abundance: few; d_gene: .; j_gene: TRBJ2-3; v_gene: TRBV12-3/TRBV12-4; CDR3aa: CASFSRGTDTQYF; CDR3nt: TGTGCCAGCTTCTCGCGGGGCACAGATACGCAGTATTTT
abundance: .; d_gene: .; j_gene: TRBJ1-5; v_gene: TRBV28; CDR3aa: CASTQTRNQPQHF; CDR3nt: TGTGCCAGCACGCAGACCCGCAATCAGCCCCAGCATTTT
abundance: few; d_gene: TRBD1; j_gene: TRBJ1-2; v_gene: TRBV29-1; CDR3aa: CSVSTGSNYGYTF; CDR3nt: TGCAGCGTATCGACAGGGTCTAACTATGGCTACACCTTC
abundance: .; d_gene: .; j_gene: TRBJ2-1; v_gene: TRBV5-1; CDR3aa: CASSIGDSNEQFF; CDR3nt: TGCGCCAGCAGCATCGGGGACTCCAACGAGCAGTTCTTC
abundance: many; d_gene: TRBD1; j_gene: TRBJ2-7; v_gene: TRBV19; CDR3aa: CASTGTGRGYEQYF; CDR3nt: TGTGCCAGTACCGGGACAGGGCGAGGATACGAGCAGTACTTC
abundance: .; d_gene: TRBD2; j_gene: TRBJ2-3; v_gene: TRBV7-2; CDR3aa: CASSLEREGLYGTDTQYF; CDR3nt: TGTGCCAGCAGCTTAGAGCGGGAGGGCCTGTATGGCACAGATACGCAGTATTTT
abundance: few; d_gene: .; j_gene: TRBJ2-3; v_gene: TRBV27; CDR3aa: CASSLYLPTDTQYF; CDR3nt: TGTGCCAGCAGTTTATACTTACCCACAGATACGCAGTATTTT
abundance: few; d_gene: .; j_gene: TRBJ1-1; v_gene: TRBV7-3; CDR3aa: CASSLVAGVMNTEAFF; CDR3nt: TGTGCCAGCAGCTTAGTGGCAGGGGTGATGAACACTGAAGCTTTCTTT
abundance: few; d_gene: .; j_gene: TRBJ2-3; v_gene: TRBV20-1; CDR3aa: CSARDRASTDTQYF; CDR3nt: TGCAGTGCTAGAGATAGGGCCAGCACAGATACGCAGTATTTT
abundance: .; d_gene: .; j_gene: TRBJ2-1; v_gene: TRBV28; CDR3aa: CASSLDDGGYNEQFF; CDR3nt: TGTGCCAGCAGTTTGGACGACGGGGGATACAATGAGCAGTTCTTC
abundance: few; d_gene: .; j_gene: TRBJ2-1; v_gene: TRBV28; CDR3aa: CASGGAYNEQFF; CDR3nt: TGTGCCAGCGGGGGCGCGTACAATGAGCAGTTCTTC
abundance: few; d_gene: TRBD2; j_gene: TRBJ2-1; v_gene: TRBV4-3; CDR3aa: CASSQEPGGVGNEQFF; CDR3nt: TGCGCCAGCAGCCAAGAACCGGGGGGTGTCGGCAATGAGCAGTTCTTC
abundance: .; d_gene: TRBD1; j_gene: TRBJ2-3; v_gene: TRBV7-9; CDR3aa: CASSSWTGLQDTQYF; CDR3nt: TGTGCCAGCAGCTCCTGGACAGGGTTGCAAGATACGCAGTATTTT
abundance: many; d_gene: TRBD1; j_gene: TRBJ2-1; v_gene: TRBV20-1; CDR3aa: CSADSFGTDNEQFF; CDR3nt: TGCAGTGCTGATAGCTTCGGGACAGACAATGAGCAGTTCTTC
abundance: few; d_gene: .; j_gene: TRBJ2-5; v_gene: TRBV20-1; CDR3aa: CSARTQNSYPLEETQYF; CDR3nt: TGCAGTGCTAGAACCCAAAACAGCTACCCGTTGGAAGAGACCCAGTACTTC
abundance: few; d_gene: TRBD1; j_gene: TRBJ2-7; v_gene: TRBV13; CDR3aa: CASTPGQGYEQYF; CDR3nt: TGTGCCAGCACCCCGGGACAGGGCTACGAGCAGTACTTC
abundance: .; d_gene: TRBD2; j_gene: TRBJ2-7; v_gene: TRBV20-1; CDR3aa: CSARDGTSGRAHEQYF; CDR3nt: TGCAGTGCTAGAGATGGGACTAGCGGGAGGGCCCACGAGCAGTACTTC
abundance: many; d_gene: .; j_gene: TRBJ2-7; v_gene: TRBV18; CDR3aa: CASSLRPNTLYEQYF; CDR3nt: TGTGCCAGCTCACTTCGACCTAATACCCTTTACGAGCAGTACTTC
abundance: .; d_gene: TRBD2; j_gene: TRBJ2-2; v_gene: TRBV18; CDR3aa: CASSPPEVAGSGELFF; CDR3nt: TGTGCCAGCTCACCACCTGAGGTAGCGGGATCCGGGGAGCTGTTTTTT
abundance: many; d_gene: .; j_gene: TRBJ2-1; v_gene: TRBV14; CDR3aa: CASSQEVTPYYNEQFF; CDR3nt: TGTGCCAGCAGCCAAGAGGTAACTCCCTACTACAATGAGCAGTTCTTC
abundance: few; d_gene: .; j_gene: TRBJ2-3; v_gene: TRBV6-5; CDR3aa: CASSYYRDTDTQYF; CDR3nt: TGTGCCAGCAGCTATTACAGGGATACAGATACGCAGTATTTT
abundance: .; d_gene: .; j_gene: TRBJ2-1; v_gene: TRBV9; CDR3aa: CASSVGGSSSYNEQFF; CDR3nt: TGTGCCAGCAGCGTAGGGGGTTCGAGCTCCTACAATGAGCAGTTCTTC
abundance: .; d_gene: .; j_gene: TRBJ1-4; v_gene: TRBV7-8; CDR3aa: CASSLGTVEKLFF; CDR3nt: TGTGCCAGCAGCTTAGGGACCGTTGAAAAACTGTTTTTT
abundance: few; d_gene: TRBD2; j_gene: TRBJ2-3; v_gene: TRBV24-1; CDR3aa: CATSDWRRGSTDTQYF; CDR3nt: TGTGCCACCAGTGACTGGCGGCGGGGGAGCACAGATACGCAGTATTTT
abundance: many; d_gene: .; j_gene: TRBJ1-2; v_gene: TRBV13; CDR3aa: CASSLAVRGGYTF; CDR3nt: TGTGCCAGCAGCTTAGCCGTGAGGGGTGGCTACACCTTC
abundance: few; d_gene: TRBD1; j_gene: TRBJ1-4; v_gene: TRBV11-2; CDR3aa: CASRPAGQATNEKLFF; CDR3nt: TGTGCCAGCAGGCCTGCGGGACAGGCAACTAATGAAAAACTGTTTTTT
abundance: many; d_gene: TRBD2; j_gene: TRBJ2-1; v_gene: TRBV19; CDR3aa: CASRMVRASGHGEQFF; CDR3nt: TGTGCCAGCCGTATGGTCAGGGCTAGCGGGCATGGGGAGCAGTTCTTC
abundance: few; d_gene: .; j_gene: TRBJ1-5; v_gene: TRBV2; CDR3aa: CASSDGRGNQPQHF; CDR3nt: TGTGCCAGCAGTGATGGTAGGGGCAATCAGCCCCAGCATTTT
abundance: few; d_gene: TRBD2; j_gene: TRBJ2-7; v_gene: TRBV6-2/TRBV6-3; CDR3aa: CASSSGLAGAYEQYF; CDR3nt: TGTGCCAGCAGTTCAGGACTAGCGGGCGCCTACGAGCAGTACTTC
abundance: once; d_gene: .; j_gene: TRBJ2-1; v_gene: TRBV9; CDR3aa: CASSVGGDYNEQFF; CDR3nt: TGTGCCAGCAGCGTAGGCGGGGATTACAATGAGCAGTTCTTC
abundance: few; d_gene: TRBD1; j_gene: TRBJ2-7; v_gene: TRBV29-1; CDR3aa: CSVETGQGHYEQYF; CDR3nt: TGCAGCGTTGAAACGGGACAGGGACACTACGAGCAGTACTTC
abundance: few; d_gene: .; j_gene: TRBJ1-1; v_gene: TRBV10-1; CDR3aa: CASSERGQMRTEAFF; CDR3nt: TGCGCCAGCAGTGAAAGAGGACAGATGCGCACTGAAGCTTTCTTT
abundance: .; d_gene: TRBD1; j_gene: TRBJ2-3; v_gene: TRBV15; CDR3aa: CATSRDRTGDTDTQYF; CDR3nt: TGTGCCACCAGCAGAGATCGGACAGGAGACACAGATACGCAGTATTTT
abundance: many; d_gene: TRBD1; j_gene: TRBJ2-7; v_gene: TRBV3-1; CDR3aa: CASSHGTAEYF; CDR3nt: TGTGCCAGCAGCCATGGGACAGCGGAGTACTTC
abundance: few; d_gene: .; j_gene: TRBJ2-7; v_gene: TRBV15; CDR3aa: CATSRVTGEYEQYF; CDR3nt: TGTGCCACCAGCAGGGTGACAGGAGAGTACGAGCAGTACTTC